The T cell receptor beta chain described here comes from a study of CD8 T cells in Susac syndrome (dated by TCRdb to 2018 to 2020). For context, the study as a whole: Whether CD8+ T cell activation and differentiation in Susac syndrome was antigen driven was tested using repertoire sequencing. CD8+ T cell repertoire clonality was compared between more than 9 healthy donors, roughly 14 Susac syndrome patients and around 15 multiple sclerosis patients. Broad study findings and their caveats: The TCR sequencing and HLA analysis was acknowledged to have included a relatively small number of individuals.

RNA was extracted using the RNeasy kit, and roughly 0.5 to 1 microgram was reverse transcribed with random hexamers. The immunoSEQ multiplex PCR assay, covering 54 Vbeta and 13 Jbeta segments, was used to amplify TCR beta CDR3 regions. Bias from PCR amplification was corrected by using a synthetic template baseline for primer optimization and for computational correction. The authors processed their data as follows. Reads were annotated to V, D and J genes per IMGT and analyzed with immunoSEQ Analyzer, keeping only productive sequences. To calculate clonality, Shannon entropy was normalized by log2 of the number of productive unique sequences and then subtracted from one. For each patient and control, public and private clones were evaluated within the 100 most prevalent clones. Clones were defined as Susac-specific when absent from the healthy and MS cohorts, from 1052 published viral clones and from other ImmuneACCESS disease sequences. TCRdb ran its own pipeline on the public reads, namely fastp trimming at Q25 and MiXCR clone calling, and kept in-frame beta chains. Every CDR3 protein is listed once, alongside the most common genes and DNA of its rows. These V and J calls are TCRdb output, not the study's own analysis. Recorded for this sample are about 440,000 distinct CDR3 sequences; around 85% of them occurred a single time. The ten biggest clones cover 0.12% of the sample.

V is reduced by 4 bases and J by 0 bases, leaving a spacing of 8 bases between them. The germline V gene supplies CDR1 KGHDR and CDR2 SFDVKD. The CDR3 numbers 15 residues from cysteine through phenylalanine. Of all the DNA, just the CDR3 is kept, 45 bases in frame from base 1. High-throughput TCR beta sequencing profiled peripheral blood CD8+ and CD4+ T cells from healthy donors, Susac syndrome patients and multiple sclerosis patients. The multiple sclerosis controls were treatment-naive patients whose relapsing-remitting disease, either stable or active, fulfilled the revised McDonald criteria. Bulk CD8+ and CD4+ T cells were purified by magnetic negative isolation, whereas CD8+ TEMRA cells were enriched by FACS. Blood was drawn into EDTA tubes, processed within 24 hours, and PBMCs were isolated by density gradient centrifugation. PBMCs intended for TCR sequencing were cryopreserved in liquid nitrogen and were subsequently thawed in a 37 degrees C water bath. The sorted or isolated CD4+, CD8+ and CD8+ TEMRA cells reached a purity of at least 90%.

Of note for this clonotype: It lacks a known antigen. There are no base qualities to consult, and no much larger clone falls within one base.

Recombination connected TRBV24-1 to TRBJ2-2, with the D gene not clear enough to name. This clonotype was obtained from a human donor with multiple sclerosis. The sample was CD8+ T cells from PBMCs. This receptor carries the CDR3 CATSDATSNTGELFF. The nucleotide sequence reads as follows: TGTGCCACCAGTGACGCGACATCGAACACCGGGGAGCTGTTTTTT.